This TCR beta chain was observed in a study of control samples from healthy donors and cancer patients. Assay used: immunoSEQ multiplex PCR; TCRdb lists only in-frame clones, some missing. The table lists about 150,000 clones, 93% of them singletons, with 2% to 2.5% in the top ten. This clonotype was obtained from a man between 50 and 59 years old in good health. Sequencing used blood.

The DNA of the CDR3 is TGTGCCAGCAGCTCGACAGGGGCGGTGGATACGCAGTATTTT. Translation gives CASSSTGAVDTQYF. The rearrangement links TRBV7-9 to TRBJ2-3, with 8 bases matching TRBD1. This CDR3 comprises 14 residues. V shed 4 bases and J 6 bases; nucleotides not matched to a gene: 6. Germline V CDR1 and CDR2: SEHNR, FQNEAQ (reference sequence).